The TCR beta chain under discussion was sequenced for a study of response to subunit inactivated influenza vaccine. General observations from the study: It was the authors' suggestion that each seasonal influenza vaccination recruits few new T cells.

Comment on this clonotype: Antigen: not known.

Via MiXCR, TCRdb re-called the RT-PCR reads, giving one row per CDR3 protein. The table has about 540,000 distinct CDR3 sequences, roughly a quarter seen once; the top ten hold roughly 2.8%. This CDR3 is 15 amino acids long. CDR1 and CDR2 (germline): SGHRS, YFSETQ. V was clipped by 4 bases and J by 5 bases; unmatched bases: 5. Another study also made use of these data, one on T cells expressing NK-cell markers. Turning to that study: With UMIs, 5'RACE template switching was used to make TCR beta cDNA. More than five of the donors carried dominant NKG2C+ clonotypes that took up about 1.0-7.0% of their CD8+ T cells.

The source of this sequence is a man between 50 and 59 years old who received an inactivated influenza vaccine. The sample in question was CD4+ T cells sorted from PBMCs, obtained 11 to 12 days after vaccination. The chain combines TRBV5-1 with TRBJ2-1, with 11 bases lining up with TRBD1. Here the CDR3 reads CASSQGQGAHNEQFF. In nucleotides, the CDR3 is TGCGCCAGCAGCCAAGGACAGGGGGCACACAATGAGCAGTTCTTC.